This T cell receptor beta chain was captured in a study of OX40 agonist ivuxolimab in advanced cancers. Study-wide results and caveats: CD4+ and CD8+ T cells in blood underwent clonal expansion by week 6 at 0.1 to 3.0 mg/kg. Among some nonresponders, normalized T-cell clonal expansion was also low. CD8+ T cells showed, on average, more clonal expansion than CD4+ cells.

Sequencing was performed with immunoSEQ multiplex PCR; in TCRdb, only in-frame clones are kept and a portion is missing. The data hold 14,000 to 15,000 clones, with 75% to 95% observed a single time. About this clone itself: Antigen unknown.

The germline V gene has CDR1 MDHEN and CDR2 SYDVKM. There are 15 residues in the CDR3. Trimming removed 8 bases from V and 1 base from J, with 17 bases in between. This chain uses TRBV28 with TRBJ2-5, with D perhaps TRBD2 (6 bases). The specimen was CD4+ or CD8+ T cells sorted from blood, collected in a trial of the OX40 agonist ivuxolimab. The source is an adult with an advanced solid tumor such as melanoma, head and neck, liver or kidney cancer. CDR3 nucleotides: TGTGCCAGCTTAACCGGGACTCAAACCCAAGAGACCCAGTACTTC. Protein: CASLTGTQTQETQYF. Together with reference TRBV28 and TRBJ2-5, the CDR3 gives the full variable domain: DVKVTQSSRYLVKRTGEKVFLECVQDMDHENMFWYRQDPGLGLRLIYFSYDVKMKEKGDIPEGYSVSREKKERFSLILESASTNQTSMYLCASLTGTQTQETQYFGPGTRLLVL.